This T cell receptor beta chain derives from a study of shared clonotypes between healthy human individuals. Study-wide results and caveats: Donor scarcity curtailed the genetic and exposure-history diversity represented herein. A handful of donors held around 5% of naive CD4 clonotypes in common.

All donors were Caucasian adults living in Nashville, Tennessee. Trimming took 1 base from V and 1 from J; bases not matched to a gene: 7. CDR1 is KGHSH, CDR2 LQKENI, per germline. The CDR3 contains 16 residues. Turning to this clone: What it binds is unknown.

Every subset had its genomic DNA shared out evenly among several immunoSEQ plates. The method was immunoSEQ multiplex PCR; TCRdb's version includes in-frame clones alone and lacks a portion of them. Here the sample spans 2 million to 2.5 million clones, around 95% being singletons. The chain has TRBV18 and TRBJ2-7; 7 nucleotides align to TRBD1. Sequenced material: naive CD4+ T cells sorted from blood. Subset denoted: CD45RA+ positively selected. The origin of this receptor is a young man in good health. Here the CDR3 reads CASSPLSGTASYEQYF. In DNA, the CDR3 is TGTGCCAGCTCACCACTTTCCGGGACAGCTTCCTACGAGCAGTACTTC.